These 16 T cell receptor beta chains share one sample of origin, sequenced in a study of T-cell memory formation after mild COVID-19. TCRdb re-called the 5' RACE reads through MiXCR, storing one row per CDR3 protein. The sample consists of around 340,000 distinct CDR3 sequences, around 20% of them appearing once. Sequenced input: PBMCs or a T cell subset sorted from them (not recorded which). Receptors originate from an adult woman who had mild COVID-19 (a few samples of this study predate the infection). Cell type and time point are not known.

This clonotype was seen a single time. The chain employs TRBV2 and TRBJ2-2; the D is unclear. This CDR3 spans 17 amino acids. Germline CDR1 is SNHLY and CDR2 is FYNNEI. Trimming shortened V by 6 bases and J by 1 base, and 18 bases separated the two germline ends. The CDR3 reads CASSYSTDPWNTGELFF. CDR3 DNA sequence: TGTGCCAGCAGCTACTCCACGGACCCATGGAACACCGGGGAGCTGTTTTTT.

This chain uses TRBV29-1 with TRBJ1-1; D is uncertain. The CDR3 has 13 residues. Germline V lookup: CDR1 SQVTM, CDR2 ANQGSEA. Trimming pared 2 bases from V and 2 bases from J, leaving 9 bases between. This CDR3 reads CSVEIRPNTEAFF. CDR3 DNA: TGCAGCGTTGAAATTAGACCTAACACTGAAGCTTTCTTT.

The J gene is TRBJ2-2, the V gene TRBV7-3; unclear D gene. This CDR3 is built from 14 residues. V gave up 4 bases and J gave up 0 bases, with 6 bases separating them. CDR1 is SGHTA and CDR2 is FQGTGA in the germline V gene. The CDR3 DNA reads as TGTGCCAGCAGCTCCCAACCGAACACCGGGGAGCTGTTTTTT. Encoded protein: CASSSQPNTGELFF. Drawing the rest from reference TRBV7-3 and TRBJ2-2, the complete variable domain is GAGVSQTPSNKVTEKGKYVELRCDPISGHTALYWYRQSLGQGPEFLIYFQGTGAADDSGLPNDRFFAVRPEGSVSTLKIQRTERGDSAVYLCASSSQPNTGELFFGEGSRLTVL.

The V gene is TRBV7-2, the J gene TRBJ1-1; D unresolved. Germline values: CDR1 SGHTA, CDR2 FQGNSA. There are 13 residues in the CDR3. Trimming took off 5 bases at V and 1 base at J, with 8 bases between the two ends. The CDR3 is CASSPEGNTEAFF. The CDR3, as DNA: TGTGCCAGCAGCCCGGAGGGGAACACTGAAGCTTTCTTT. The whole variable domain, filled in from reference TRBV7-2 and TRBJ1-1, reads GAGVSQSPSNKVTEKGKDVELRCDPISGHTALYWYRQSLGQGLEFLIYFQGNSAPDKSGLPSDRFSAERTGGSVSTLTIQRTQQEDSAVYLCASSPEGNTEAFFGQGTRLTVV.

In this sample, this clonotype turned up a few times. V and J are TRBV9 and TRBJ2-3; tentative D call: TRBD1 (6 bases). Germline CDR1 is SGDLS and CDR2 is YYNGEE. V was cut by 0 bases and J by 0 bases, with 14 bases left in between. The CDR3 runs 17 residues. This chain's CDR3 is CASSVDPGVVSTDTQYF. The CDR3 DNA reads as TGTGCCAGCAGCGTAGACCCAGGGGTAGTTAGCACAGATACGCAGTATTTT.

This sequence joins TRBV29-1 and TRBJ2-1; TRBD2 matches at 7 bases. Germline CDR1 is SQVTM and CDR2 is ANQGSEA. This CDR3 has 13 amino acids. J lost 6 bases, V lost 4 bases, and 6 bases had no gene match. CDR3 coding DNA: TGCAGCGTTGTCGCTAGCGGACCCAATGAGCAGTTCTTC. Residues: CSVVASGPNEQFF.

This chain joins TRBV6-2 or TRBV6-3 and TRBJ1-5; D gene ambiguous. Germline V lookup: CDR1 MNHEY, CDR2 SVGEGT. V lost 0 bases, J lost 7 bases, and 10 bases lay in between. The CDR3 runs 14 residues. In DNA, the CDR3 is TGTGCCAGCAGTTACTCGTCTGGGTTCCAGCCCCAGCATTTT. The encoded protein is CASSYSSGFQPQHF.

The genes are TRBV9 and TRBJ2-5; 8 nucleotides match TRBD1. J lost 5 bases, V lost 0 bases, and 6 bases had no gene match. Germline-derived CDR1 and CDR2 are SGDLS and YYNGEE. The CDR3 sequence is 15 residues long. This chain's CDR3 is CASSVGQGNWETQYF. Written as DNA, the CDR3 is TGTGCCAGCAGCGTAGGACAGGGGAATTGGGAGACCCAGTACTTC.

The chain couples TRBV14 to TRBJ1-1; D is unresolved. V lost 4 bases and J 1 base, leaving 13 bases between the germline ends. CDR3 length: 15 residues. The germline gives CDR1 SGHDN, CDR2 FVKESK. The CDR3 reads CASSLGPGSNTEAFF. CDR3 sequence (DNA): TGTGCCAGCAGCCTGGGTCCAGGATCGAACACTGAAGCTTTCTTT.

There are a few counts of this clonotype. The chain uses TRBV29-1 and TRBJ2-1, with D perhaps being TRBD1 or TRBD2 (5 bases each). The CDR3 extends over 14 amino acids. V was cut by 7 bases and J by 5 bases, with 18 bases left in between. The V gene's germline CDR1 is SQVTM and CDR2 ANQGSEA. The CDR3 DNA sequence: TGCAGCGGAGCCGGGACGGGACGTAACAATGAGCAGTTCTTC. It translates to CSGAGTGRNNEQFF.

This chain connects TRBV3-1 to TRBJ1-1; possible D gene TRBD1, 5 bases. V was trimmed by 6 bases and J by 2 bases, leaving 7 bases between them. The CDR3 has 12 residues. Germline CDR1 reads LGHDT; CDR2 reads YNNKEL (reference sequence). The CDR3 here is CASRRDNTEAFF. The CDR3 DNA is TGTGCCAGCAGGAGGGACAACACTGAAGCTTTCTTT.

This clonotype was detected only a few times. The chain links TRBV5-1 to TRBJ2-1, with a tentative D call TRBD2 (6 bases). The germline V gene has CDR1 SGHRS and CDR2 YFSETQ. CDR3 length: 13 residues. V gave up 1 base and J gave up 12 bases, with 14 bases separating them. CDR3 in DNA: TGCGCCAGCAGCTTGATAAAGGAGGGTGGGCAGTTCTTC. This encodes CASSLIKEGGQFF.

The genes are TRBV3-1 and TRBJ2-7, with D uncertain. V was trimmed by 5 bases and J by 7 bases, leaving 12 bases between them. The CDR3 spans 12 residues. Looked up from germline, CDR1 is LGHDT and CDR2 is YNNKEL (reference sequence). CDR3 in amino acids: CASSRSWAEQYF. CDR3 coding DNA: TGTGCCAGCAGCAGGTCTTGGGCGGAGCAGTACTTC.

This clonotype has ten or more counts. The chain uses TRBV7-9 and TRBJ1-6; TRBD1 is a possible D gene (6 bases). With 2 bases removed from V and 8 bases from J, the gap between germline ends came to 19 bases. Looked up from germline, CDR1 is SEHNR and CDR2 is FQNEAQ (reference sequence). The CDR3 loop spans 17 amino acids. This CDR3 reads CASSLRGSGGAHSPLHF. The CDR3 bases are TGTGCCAGCAGCTTAAGGGGGAGTGGGGGCGCACATTCACCCCTCCACTTT.

The CDR3, as DNA: TGTGCCAGCAGCCAAGATCAGGGTTCTTCACCCCTCCACTTT. Its translation: CASSQDQGSSPLHF. This chain joins TRBV4-2 and TRBJ1-6, with D perhaps TRBD1 (5 bases). Trimming removed 0 bases from V and 9 bases from J, with 9 bases in between. Germline V gene data show CDR1 as LGHNA and CDR2 as YNFKEQ. This CDR3 has 14 residues.

This clonotype was picked up a small number of times. This sequence joins TRBV10-3 and TRBJ1-2; no clear D gene. Trimming removed 3 bases at V and 5 bases at J, with 16 bases between. The CDR3 spans 15 residues. Germline CDR1 and CDR2: ENHRY and SYGVKD. CDR3 in DNA: TGTGCCATCAGTGAAGGGTTAGGCAGTTTATATGGCTACACCTTC. Amino acids: CAISEGLGSLYGYTF.